These 25 T cell receptor beta chains were all obtained from the same sample, sequenced in a study of blood T cell repertoires in COVID-19. The assay was immunoSEQ multiplex PCR, and TCRdb's table has in-frame clones only and misses some. This sample has about 60,000 clones, with around 83% found just once. The sample consisted of peripheral blood. The receptors stem from a man in his fifties or sixties with COVID-19, enrolled during active disease.

The chain recombines TRBV5-1 with TRBJ2-1, with TRBD1 matching 8 bases. Trimming took 0 bases from V and 6 from J; bases not matched to a gene: 5. From germline, CDR1 is SGHRS and CDR2 YFSETQ. CDR3 length: 15 residues. In nucleotides, the CDR3 is TGCGCCAGCAGCTTGGGGACAGGGATATCCAATGAGCAGTTCTTC. Translating gives CASSLGTGISNEQFF.

V is TRBV27 and J is TRBJ2-2, with 8 bases lining up with TRBD1. The V gene end was trimmed by 5 bases and the J gene end by 9 bases; junction bases not matched to a gene: 11. In germline, CDR1 is MNHEY, CDR2 SMNVEV (reference sequence). The CDR3 totals 15 residues. CDR3 protein: CASSPFGQGKRELFF. In DNA form, the CDR3 reads TGTGCCAGCAGTCCTTTCGGACAGGGCAAAAGGGAGCTGTTTTTT.

The chain joins TRBV30 to TRBJ2-7; 8 bases map to TRBD1. The CDR3 has 16 amino acids. CDR1 is GTSNPN, CDR2 SVGIG, per germline (reference sequence). Trimming took 2 bases from V and 6 from J; bases not matched to a gene: 15. The CDR3 DNA is TGTGCCTGGAGTTGGGGTCGGACAGGGCAAGCTAGCGAGCAGTACTTC. Encoded protein: CAWSWGRTGQASEQYF.

The chain links TRBV2 to TRBJ1-1; D call uncertain. CDR1 and CDR2 from the germline V gene are SNHLY and FYNNEI. This CDR3 has 13 amino acids. The V end lost 5 bases, the J end lost 0 bases, and 7 bases lay between the germline ends. The CDR3 nucleotides are TGTGCCAGCAGTCGAGCATTGAACACTGAAGCTTTCTTT. This sequence encodes CASSRALNTEAFF.

The chain couples TRBV30 to TRBJ1-6; 10 bases are shared with TRBD1. The CDR3 covers 13 residues. Germline CDR1 reads GTSNPN; CDR2 reads SVGIG (reference sequence). The V and J ends lost 3 bases and 8 bases, in that order; junction bases with no gene match: 1. As DNA, the CDR3 is TGTGCCTGGAGGGGGACAGGGGATTCACCCCTCCACTTT. Protein sequence: CAWRGTGDSPLHF.

This sequence joins TRBV7-3 and TRBJ2-1; 7 bases align to TRBD2. CDR1 and CDR2 from the germline V gene are SGHTA and FQGTGA. The CDR3 has 16 amino acids. The J segment lost 7 bases and the V segment lost 1 base, leaving 10 bases of the junction unmatched. The DNA of the CDR3 is TGTGCCAGCAGCTTAAAAGCGGGCGGGAGTAGGAATGAGCAGTTCTTC. This translates into CASSLKAGGSRNEQFF.

This chain joins TRBV3-1 (or the pseudogene TRBV3-2) and TRBJ1-4; 8 nucleotides align to TRBD1. V dropped 4 bases and J dropped 8; count of bases not matched to a gene: 6. The CDR3 runs to 14 residues. Germline CDR1 LGHDT, CDR2 YNNKEL (reference sequence). The chain's CDR3 is CASSLRQGREKLFF. The CDR3 DNA follows: TGTGCCAGCAGCCTTAGACAGGGGCGAGAAAAACTGTTTTTT.

The count of this clone is one. The chain has TRBV18 and TRBJ1-6; 7 bases align to TRBD1. From germline, CDR1 is KGHSH and CDR2 LQKENI. The CDR3 sequence is 14 residues long. The V gene end was trimmed by 2 bases and the J gene end by 10 bases; junction bases not matched to a gene: 5. The CDR3 DNA reads TGTGCCAGCTCACCAGACAGGGTGGGCTCACCCCTCCACTTT. Amino acids: CASSPDRVGSPLHF.

The chain couples TRBV5-1 to TRBJ1-1; 9 bases fit TRBD1. The germline V gene has CDR1 SGHRS and CDR2 YFSETQ. Trimming took 0 bases from V and 4 from J; bases not matched to a gene: 4. The CDR3 is 15 amino acids. CDR3 residues: CASSLGGQGFTEAFF. CDR3 in DNA: TGCGCCAGCAGCTTGGGGGGACAGGGCTTCACTGAAGCTTTCTTT.

In regard to this clone: This CDR3 is missing its conserved last phenylalanine or tryptophan, likely due to a read error. Because the CDR3's place on the DNA is in doubt, the DNA is left out and the CDR3 is given as listed by TCRdb. V is TRBV6-2 or TRBV6-3 and J is TRBJ2-3; no check of the table's D call, TRBD2, against the DNA was made. CDR1 is MNHEY and CDR2 is SVGEGT in the germline V gene. The CDR3 has 12 residues if both end residues are counted. The CDR3 loop is CASSPQAGVIWY.

The V and J genes are TRBV4-1 and TRBJ1-1, with D perhaps TRBD1 (6 bases). Trimming shortened V by 1 base and J by 3 bases, and 12 bases separated the two germline ends. Germline loops: CDR1 MGHRA, CDR2 YSYEKL. The CDR3 spans 15 residues. The CDR3: CASSQAPDSYTEAFF. CDR3 DNA: TGCGCCAGCAGCCAAGCCCCGGACAGTTACACTGAAGCTTTCTTT.

This clone was recorded only once. The chain recombines TRBV4-2 with TRBJ1-1; unclear D gene. The CDR3 loop spans 14 amino acids. The ends were cut back, 0 bases at V and 6 bases at J, with 11 bases in the middle. Germline V gene sequence: CDR1 LGHNA, CDR2 YNFKEQ. CDR3 nucleotides: TGTGCCAGCAGCCAAGAAGTAGGAGGGTCTGAAGCTTTCTTT. Translating gives CASSQEVGGSEAFF.

With regard to this clone: Additional DNA sequences in this sample encode the identical CDR3. The rearrangement uses TRBV9 and TRBJ2-1; 9 positions agree with TRBD2. Trimming cost V 0 bases and J 5 bases; bases outside gene matches: 3. CDR3 size: 15 residues. Germline loops: CDR1 SGDLS, CDR2 YYNGEE. Here the CDR3 reads CASSVVASGNNEQFF. In DNA, the CDR3 is TGTGCCAGCAGCGTAGTCGCTAGCGGGAACAATGAGCAGTTCTTC.

The rearrangement links TRBV18 to TRBJ2-3; TRBD1 is a possible D gene (6 bases). Germline V gives CDR1 KGHSH, CDR2 LQKENI. The CDR3 runs to 12 residues. Trimming shortened V by 3 bases and J by 6 bases, and 7 bases separated the two germline ends. CDR3 DNA: TGTGCCAGCTCACCTCAGGGGGATACGCAGTATTTT. Translation gives CASSPQGDTQYF.

CDR3 region: CASSQGLALSTDTQYF. Here the CDR3 DNA reads TGCGCCAGCAGCCAGGGACTAGCGTTAAGCACAGATACGCAGTATTTT. V and J are TRBV4-3 and TRBJ2-3; TRBD2 matches at 10 bases. J lost 0 bases, V lost 3 bases, and 3 bases had no gene match. CDR1 and CDR2 from the germline V gene are LGHNA and YSLEER. There are 16 residues in the CDR3.

The CDR3 DNA is TGCGCCAGCAGCTTAAGACAGGTCTCGAACACTGAAGCTTTCTTT. Translation gives CASSLRQVSNTEAFF. This chain uses TRBV5-1 with TRBJ1-1; a possible D gene is TRBD1 (6 bases). Germline loops: CDR1 SGHRS, CDR2 YFSETQ. V gave up 2 bases and J gave up 1 base, with 12 bases separating them. The CDR3 spans 15 residues.

This clone was recorded a few times. V and J are TRBV28 and TRBJ2-7; 9 bases are a match to TRBD2. Per germline, CDR1 MDHEN and CDR2 SYDVKM. J lost 1 base, V lost 7 bases, and 8 bases had no gene match. This CDR3 spans 15 amino acids. The CDR3 region is CASNLAGLASYEQYF. The CDR3 coding sequence is TGTGCCAGCAACCTAGCGGGGCTTGCTTCCTACGAGCAGTACTTC. Complete variable domain (other parts from reference TRBV28 and TRBJ2-7): DVKVTQSSRYLVKRTGEKVFLECVQDMDHENMFWYRQDPGLGLRLIYFSYDVKMKEKGDIPEGYSVSREKKERFSLILESASTNQTSMYLCASNLAGLASYEQYFGPGTRLTVT.

V and J are TRBV29-1 and TRBJ2-1; TRBD1 agrees at 10 bases. With 3 bases clipped from V and 9 bases from J, the junction kept 8 bases outside the gene matches. CDR1 and CDR2 from the germline V gene are SQVTM and ANQGSEA. The CDR3 is made up of 14 amino acids. The CDR3 DNA reads TGCAGCGTTGACAGACAGGGGGCATTGGGTGAGCAGTTCTTC. As protein: CSVDRQGALGEQFF.

The chain carries TRBV18 and TRBJ2-2; possibly TRBD1 for D (5 bases). The CDR3 runs to 15 residues. The ends were cut back, 2 bases at V and 6 bases at J, with 13 bases in the middle. Per germline, CDR1 KGHSH and CDR2 LQKENI. In DNA, the CDR3 is TGTGCCAGCTCACCAATTATAGGGGTTCCCGGGGAGCTGTTTTTT. Translation gives CASSPIIGVPGELFF.

Notes on this clone: One end of the junction is discordant with germline, which a read error may explain. The gene calls are TRBV9 and TRBJ1-1; a possible D gene is TRBD1 (6 bases). Germline CDR1 reads SGDLS; CDR2 reads YYNGEE. The CDR3 is 16 residues long. CDR3 residues: CASSPNPGGLNTEAFF. The CDR3 nucleotides read TGTGCCAGCAGCCCTAACCCGGGGGGGCTGAATACTGAAGCTTTCTTT.

The genes are TRBV12-2 and TRBJ2-2; TRBD2 is the table's D call, not checked against the DNA. TRBV12-2 is described as a pseudogene. The CDR3 has 20 amino acids. The CDR3 DNA follows: TGTGCAAGTCGTTCAGGACTAGCGGGAGATGCAAAGGTTCACACCGGGGAGCTGTTTTTT. This encodes CASRSGLAGDAKVHTGELFF.

The rearrangement links TRBV10-3 to TRBJ2-7; TRBD2 is a possible D gene (5 bases). This CDR3 region has 14 residues. CDR1 and CDR2 (germline): ENHRY, SYGVKD. V was shortened by 0 bases and J by 5 bases, with 11 bases between the two germline ends. The CDR3: CAISESPRADEQYF. The DNA of the CDR3 is TGTGCCATCAGTGAGTCACCCCGAGCGGACGAGCAGTACTTC.

The chain uses TRBV27 and TRBJ2-1; 9 nucleotides agree with TRBD2. The trim removed 3 bases at V and 9 bases at J, leaving 6 bases unmatched. Germline CDR1 reads MNHEY; CDR2 reads SMNVEV (reference sequence). This CDR3 spans 14 amino acids. CDR3 loop: CASSLAGGVGEQFF. DNA for the CDR3: TGTGCCAGCAGTTTGGCGGGAGGGGTGGGTGAGCAGTTCTTC.

The genes are TRBV11-2 and TRBJ1-5; 8 bases fit TRBD1. This CDR3 comprises 15 residues. From germline, CDR1 is SGHAT and CDR2 FQNNGV. Unmatched junction bases numbered 10, after V lost 5 bases and J lost 7 bases. The CDR3 sequence is CASSPIQGARQPQHF. For the CDR3, the DNA is TGTGCCAGCAGCCCCATCCAGGGGGCACGGCAGCCCCAGCATTTT.

This chain links TRBV6-6 with TRBJ2-5; TRBD2 aligns across 7 bases. V trimming: 4 bases; J trimming: 2 bases; junction bases outside the gene matches: 7. The CDR3 has 15 residues. CDR1 and CDR2 (germline): MNHNY, SVGAGI (reference sequence). The DNA for the CDR3 is TGTGCCAGCAGTTCCCTAGCGGCCAATCAAGAGACCCAGTACTTC. Amino acid sequence: CASSSLAANQETQYF.